This TCR beta chain was captured by sequencing in a study of blood T cells in healthy people across ages. Study-level points and caveats: Measured against age, TCR beta diversity per million T cells decreased in a roughly linear manner. Unsorted PBMCs prevented conclusive naive versus antigen-experienced comparison.

Germline values: CDR1 DFQATT, CDR2 SNEGSKA (reference sequence). The CDR3 has 11 amino acids. V shed 3 bases and J shed 7 bases, with 10 bases lying between them. Then a second PCR, running about 6 to 12 cycles, was carried out with a sample-barcoded 5' primer and a J-beta primer mix. One entry per CDR3 protein results from TCRdb running MiXCR on the 5' RACE reads. Of about a million distinct CDR3 sequences in the sample, 51% are singletons; the top ten hold about 22%. On this clonotype itself: What it binds is unknown.

V and J are TRBV20-1 and TRBJ2-7; D is unclear. Material: blood. The clonotype comes from a woman aged 55-69 years in good health. Here the CDR3 reads CSASELLEQYF. The CDR3 DNA sequence: TGCAGTGCTAGCGAGCTTTTAGAGCAGTACTTC.